Listed here are 18 T cell receptor beta chains from one sample, sequenced in a study of blood T cell repertoires in COVID-19. Produced via immunoSEQ multiplex PCR; TCRdb's table is partial and in-frame only. The sample has roughly 110,000 clones, 80% to 85% seen once. Sequenced input: peripheral blood. These receptor sequences come from a woman in her seventies with acute or convalescent COVID-19.

This clone was observed a handful of times. The V gene is TRBV13, the J gene TRBJ2-5; 8 bases are a match to TRBD2. Germline CDR1 is PRHDT and CDR2 is FYEKMQ (reference sequence). V gave up 1 base and J gave up 5 bases; unmatched junction bases: 6. The CDR3 extends over 15 amino acids. The CDR3 DNA sequence: TGTGCCAGCAGCTTAGCGGGAGGGCCTAAGGAGACCCAGTACTTC. This translates into CASSLAGGPKETQYF.

This chain joins TRBV18 and TRBJ2-1; 11 nucleotides agree with TRBD2. From germline, CDR1 is KGHSH and CDR2 LQKENI. V was clipped by 3 bases and J by 6 bases; unmatched bases: 7. The CDR3 length is 16 residues. CDR3 in DNA: TGTGCCAGCTCACCGCCTGGGACTAGCGGACCCAATGAGCAGTTCTTC. This encodes CASSPPGTSGPNEQFF.

The chain has TRBV6-5 and TRBJ1-3; D not certain. The CDR3 covers 14 residues. V was trimmed by 9 bases and J by 0 bases, leaving 12 bases between them. Germline CDR1 reads MNHEY; CDR2 reads SVGAGI. The CDR3 spells CASGGSISGNTIYF. The CDR3 DNA reads as TGTGCCAGTGGAGGGTCTATCTCTGGAAACACCATATATTTT.

This clone was found once. V gene TRBV5-1 combines with J gene TRBJ2-1, with 13 bases matching TRBD2. With V trimmed by 0 bases and J by 6 bases, 3 bases remained unmatched. The CDR3 length is 16 residues. Looked up from germline, CDR1 is SGHRS and CDR2 is YFSETQ. Here the CDR3 reads CASSLAGLAGVNEQFF. CDR3 DNA sequence: TGCGCCAGCAGCTTGGCTGGACTAGCGGGGGTCAATGAGCAGTTCTTC.

This sequence joins TRBV7-3 and TRBJ2-7, with 7 bases lining up with TRBD1. The CDR3 totals 15 residues. Unmatched junction bases numbered 9, after V lost 3 bases and J lost 4 bases. Germline V lookup: CDR1 SGHTA, CDR2 FQGTGA. The CDR3, as DNA: TGTGCCAGCAGCTTCAAATCCGGGACAGAATACGAGCAGTACTTC. Its translation is CASSFKSGTEYEQYF.

In its sample, this clone was seen a few times. The chain links TRBV27 to TRBJ2-5; weak D call: TRBD1 (6 bases). This CDR3 comprises 16 residues. Germline loops: CDR1 MNHEY, CDR2 SMNVEV (reference sequence). V was clipped by 6 bases and J by 5 bases, with 22 bases between them. The CDR3 DNA sequence: TGTGCCAGCAGACCGCACGCAGGGGCGCCGAGGGAGACCCAGTACTTC. Encoded protein: CASRPHAGAPRETQYF.

The chain recombines TRBV19 with TRBJ1-5, with a weak D call TRBD1 (6 bases). Trimming removed 4 bases from V and 0 bases from J, with 16 bases in between. The CDR3 consists of 17 residues. Germline CDR1 reads LNHDA; CDR2 reads SQIVND (reference sequence). The CDR3 DNA reads as TGTGCCAGTAGTACTTTTCTTGACAGGTATAGCAATCAGCCCCAGCATTTT. As protein: CASSTFLDRYSNQPQHF.

This clone was seen more than once but under ten times. The chain links TRBV5-4 to TRBJ1-1; tentative D call: TRBD1 (6 bases). The length of the CDR3 is 13 residues. CDR1 and CDR2 from the germline V gene are SGHNT and YYREEE (reference sequence). Trimming cost V 4 bases and J 6 bases, with 13 bases left between them. This CDR3 is CASSLQGSPEAFF. DNA for the CDR3: TGTGCCAGCAGCCTACAGGGTTCTCCTGAAGCTTTCTTT.

This clone has just one count. The chain employs TRBV7-3 and TRBJ2-1, with 11 bases aligning to TRBD2. Germline CDR1 is SGHTA and CDR2 is FQGTGA. The CDR3 is made up of 17 amino acids. The V segment lost 2 bases and the J segment 2 bases; nucleotides outside the gene matches: 5. The CDR3 sequence is CASSLLAGGRAYNEQFF. The CDR3 bases are TGTGCCAGCAGCTTACTAGCGGGAGGACGAGCCTACAATGAGCAGTTCTTC.

V and J are TRBV5-8 and TRBJ2-1, with no clear D. The CDR3 has 17 residues. Trimming removed 0 bases from V and 2 bases from J, with 15 bases in between. The germline V gene has CDR1 SGHTS and CDR2 YDEGEE. CDR3 coding DNA: TGTGCCAGCAGCTTGGCGAAGCTACTAAGCCCCTACAATGAGCAGTTCTTC. It encodes CASSLAKLLSPYNEQFF.

The gene calls are TRBV7-2 and TRBJ1-1, with D perhaps matching TRBD1 (5 bases). V was shortened by 1 base and J by 6 bases, with 15 bases between the two germline ends. Germline assignment: CDR1 SGHTA and CDR2 FQGNSA. This CDR3 is built from 15 residues. The CDR3 loop is CASSLDGGKGAEAFF. In DNA form, the CDR3 reads TGTGCCAGCAGCTTAGATGGGGGGAAAGGTGCTGAAGCTTTCTTT.

This rearrangement joins TRBV28 to TRBJ2-7; a possible D gene is TRBD1 (6 bases). Germline CDR1 MDHEN, CDR2 SYDVKM. Trimming left V 7 bases short and J 6 bases short, with 19 bases between. This CDR3 has 14 residues. CDR3 coding DNA: TGTGCCAGCACCCTCCTACAGGGAAGGGGCGAGCAGTACTTC. This codes for CASTLLQGRGEQYF.

The V call is TRBV7-9, the J call TRBJ1-1; the D gene is possibly TRBD1 (5 bases). Germline-derived CDR1 and CDR2 are SEHNR and FQNEAQ (reference sequence). With 4 bases removed from V and 11 bases from J, the gap between germline ends came to 17 bases. There are 13 residues in the CDR3. The CDR3 nucleotides are TGTGCCAGCAGCTCAGACGGGGGTAGAAGGGCTTTCTTT. This encodes CASSSDGGRRAFF.

This chain uses TRBV7-7 with TRBJ1-4; no reliable D call. Looked up from germline, CDR1 is SSHAT and CDR2 is FNYEAQ (reference sequence). CDR3 size: 12 residues. Trimming stripped 6 bases from V and 7 bases from J, with 9 bases between. This CDR3 reads CASSPDSEKLFF. CDR3 sequence (DNA): TGTGCCAGCAGTCCTGACTCTGAAAAACTGTTTTTT.

The chain is built from TRBV9 and TRBJ1-1, with unresolved D. CDR1 and CDR2 from the germline V gene are SGDLS and YYNGEE. The ends were cut back, 0 bases at V and 2 bases at J, with 8 bases in the middle. The CDR3 loop spans 14 amino acids. The CDR3 bases are TGTGCCAGCAGCGTAGAACCAGGAAACACTGAAGCTTTCTTT. Its translation: CASSVEPGNTEAFF.

The V and J genes are TRBV7-9 and TRBJ1-2; 8 bases are shared with TRBD1. The V segment lost 5 bases and the J segment 3 bases; nucleotides outside the gene matches: 2. The CDR3 is 13 amino acids. In germline, CDR1 is SEHNR, CDR2 FQNEAQ (reference sequence). The CDR3 DNA is TGTGCCAGCAGCCCACAGGGGGACTATGGCTACACCTTC. Protein: CASSPQGDYGYTF.

The chain couples TRBV10-3 to TRBJ2-5; D possibly corresponds to TRBD1 (5 bases). Trimming shortened V by 2 bases and J by 3 bases, and 16 bases separated the two germline ends. Germline loops: CDR1 ENHRY, CDR2 SYGVKD. There are 16 residues in the CDR3. As DNA, the CDR3 is TGTGCCATCAGTGAGATTCTCGGGCCAGGGAAAGAGACCCAGTACTTC. It translates to CAISEILGPGKETQYF.

The V call is TRBV7-2, the J call TRBJ1-1; TRBD1 aligns across 7 bases. The CDR3 covers 14 residues. After removal of 2 bases from V and 4 bases from J, the junction contained 4 bases not matched to a gene. CDR1 and CDR2 from the germline V gene are SGHTA and FQGNSA. CDR3 DNA: TGTGCCAGCAGCTTATACAGGGGTGTCACTGAAGCTTTCTTT. The encoded protein is CASSLYRGVTEAFF.